This TCR beta chain stems from a study of a mutant IDH1 vaccine in newly diagnosed glioma. Looking at the study overall: In some groups vaccination began 4-6 weeks post-radiotherapy; others received it with temozolomide. Previous care, which was radiotherapy, temozolomide, or both, most often involved both.

Study results and caveats: It seemed that pseudoprogression was not linked to changes in the top peripheral T cell clonotypes.

Time point in this sample: week 5, during vaccination. The vaccine gave 300 ug of a 20-mer mutant IDH1 peptide subcutaneously per dose. Donor diagnoses consisted of new WHO grade 3 or 4 IDH1-mutant, ATRX-lost astrocytomas. In its sample, this clone was seen once. What it binds is not known. V lost 4 bases and J lost 0, with 13 bases in between. CDR1 is GTSNPN, CDR2 SVGIG, per germline (reference sequence). The CDR3 contains 15 residues. Using immunoSEQ multiplex PCR, the repertoire was profiled, and TCRdb retains in-frame clones only, with some absent. The repertoire holds some 51,000 clones, with around 78% as singletons.

The source was PBMCs, collected from a glioma patient whose treatment included an IDH1 peptide vaccine. The chain recombines TRBV30 with TRBJ1-3; D is unclear. The sequence derives from a man in his forties or fifties with glioma. CDR3 amino acids: CAWIWPHSSGNTIYF. The DNA for the CDR3 is TGTGCCTGGATTTGGCCTCATTCCTCTGGAAACACCATATATTTT.